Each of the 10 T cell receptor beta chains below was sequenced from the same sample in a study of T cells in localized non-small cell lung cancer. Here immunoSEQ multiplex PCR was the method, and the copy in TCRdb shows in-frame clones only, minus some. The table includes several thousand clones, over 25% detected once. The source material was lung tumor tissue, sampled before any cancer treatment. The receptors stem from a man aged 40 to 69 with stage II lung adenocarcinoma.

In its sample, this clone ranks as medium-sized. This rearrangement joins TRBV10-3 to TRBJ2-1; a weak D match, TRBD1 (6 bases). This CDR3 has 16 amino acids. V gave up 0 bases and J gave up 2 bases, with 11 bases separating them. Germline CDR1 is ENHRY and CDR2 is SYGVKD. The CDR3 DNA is TGTGCCATCAGTGAGTCTATGGCAGGGGCCTACAATGAGCAGTTCTTC. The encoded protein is CAISESMAGAYNEQFF.

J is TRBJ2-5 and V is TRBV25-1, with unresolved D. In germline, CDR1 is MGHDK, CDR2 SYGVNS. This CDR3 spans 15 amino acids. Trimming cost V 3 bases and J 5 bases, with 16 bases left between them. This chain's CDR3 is CASSEVYGTGETQYF. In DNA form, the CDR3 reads TGTGCCAGCAGTGAGGTTTATGGAACTGGCGAGACCCAGTACTTC.

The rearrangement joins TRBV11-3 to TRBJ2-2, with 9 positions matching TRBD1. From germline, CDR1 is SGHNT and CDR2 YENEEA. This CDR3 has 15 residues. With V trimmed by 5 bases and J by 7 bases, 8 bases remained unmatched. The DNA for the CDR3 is TGTGCCAGCAGCGTGCGGGACAGGGTAATCGGGGAGCTGTTTTTT. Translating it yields CASSVRDRVIGELFF. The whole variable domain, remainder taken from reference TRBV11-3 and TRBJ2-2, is EAGVVQSPRYKIIEKKQPVAFWCNPISGHNTLYWYLQNLGQGPELLIRYENEEAVDDSQLPKDRFSAERLKGVDSTLKIQPAELGDSAVYLCASSVRDRVIGELFFGEGSRLTVL.

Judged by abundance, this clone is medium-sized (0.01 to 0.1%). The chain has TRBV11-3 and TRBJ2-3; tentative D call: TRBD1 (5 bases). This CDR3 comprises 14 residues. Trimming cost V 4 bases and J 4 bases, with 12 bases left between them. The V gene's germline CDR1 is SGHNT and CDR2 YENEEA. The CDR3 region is CASSWGIQADTQYF. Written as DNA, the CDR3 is TGTGCCAGCAGCTGGGGCATTCAGGCAGATACGCAGTATTTT. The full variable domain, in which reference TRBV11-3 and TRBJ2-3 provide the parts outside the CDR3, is EAGVVQSPRYKIIEKKQPVAFWCNPISGHNTLYWYLQNLGQGPELLIRYENEEAVDDSQLPKDRFSAERLKGVDSTLKIQPAELGDSAVYLCASSWGIQADTQYFGPGTRLTVL.

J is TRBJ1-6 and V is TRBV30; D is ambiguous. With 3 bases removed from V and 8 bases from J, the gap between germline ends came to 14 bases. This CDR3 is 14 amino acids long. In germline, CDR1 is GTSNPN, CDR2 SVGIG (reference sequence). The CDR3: CAWSPVRGDSPLHF. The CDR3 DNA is TGTGCCTGGAGCCCTGTTAGAGGAGATTCACCCCTCCACTTT.

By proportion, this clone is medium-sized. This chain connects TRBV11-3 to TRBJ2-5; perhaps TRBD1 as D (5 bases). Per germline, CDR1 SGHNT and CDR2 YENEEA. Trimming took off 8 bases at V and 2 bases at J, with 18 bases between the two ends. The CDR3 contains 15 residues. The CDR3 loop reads CASSSGAGPQETQYF. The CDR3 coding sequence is TGTGCCAGCTCATCGGGCGCAGGGCCGCAAGAGACCCAGTACTTC.

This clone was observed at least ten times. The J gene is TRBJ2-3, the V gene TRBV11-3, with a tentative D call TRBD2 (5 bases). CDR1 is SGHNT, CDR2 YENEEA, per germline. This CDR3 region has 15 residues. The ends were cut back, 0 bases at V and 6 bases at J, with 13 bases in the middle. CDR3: CASSLEGATTDTQYF. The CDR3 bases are TGTGCCAGCAGCTTAGAGGGAGCAACCACTGATACGCAGTATTTT.

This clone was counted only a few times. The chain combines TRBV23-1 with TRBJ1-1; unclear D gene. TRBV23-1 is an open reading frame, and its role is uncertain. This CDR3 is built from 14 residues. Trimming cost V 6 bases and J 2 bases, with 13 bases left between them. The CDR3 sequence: CASSRRTVNTEAFF. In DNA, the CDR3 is TGCGCCAGCAGCCGGCGTACAGTAAACACTGAAGCTTTCTTT.

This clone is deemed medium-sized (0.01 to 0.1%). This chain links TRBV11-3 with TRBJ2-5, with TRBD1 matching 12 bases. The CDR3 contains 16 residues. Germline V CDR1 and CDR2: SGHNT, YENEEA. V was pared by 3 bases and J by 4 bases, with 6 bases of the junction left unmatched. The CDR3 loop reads CASSLVGQGAGETQYF. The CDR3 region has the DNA TGTGCCAGCAGCTTGGTGGGACAGGGGGCGGGAGAGACCCAGTACTTC.

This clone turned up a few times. The CDR3 here is CASSLVGGGNSPLHF. The CDR3 coding sequence is TGTGCCAGCAGTTTGGTCGGGGGGGGGAATTCACCCCTCCACTTT. This sequence joins TRBV28 and TRBJ1-6; D perhaps matches TRBD1 (5 bases). V was clipped by 3 bases and J by 7 bases, with 13 bases between them. Germline CDR1 MDHEN, CDR2 SYDVKM. The CDR3 length is 15 residues.